Listed here is a single T cell receptor gamma chain. Its antigen remains unknown. The record originates from a study of gammadelta T cells in human blood. Study conclusions and caveats: Microbial exposure appeared to drive polyclonal γδ T cell expansion after birth.

TCRdb reanalysed the RT-PCR reads via CATT. Of about 390 gamma-chain clones detected, roughly 8.3% appear once; the ten largest clones hold about 23%. This CDR3 comprises 19 residues. This TCR derives from a newborn. The J gene is TRGJP2; the V gene was not called. Sequencing input: non-Vgamma9Vdelta2 gamma-delta T cells from cord blood. The CDR3 region is CSGINAEYMGDASDWIKTF. For the CDR3, the DNA is TGCAGTGGTATCAACGCAGAGTACATGGGGGATGCTAGTGATTGGATCAAGACGTTT.